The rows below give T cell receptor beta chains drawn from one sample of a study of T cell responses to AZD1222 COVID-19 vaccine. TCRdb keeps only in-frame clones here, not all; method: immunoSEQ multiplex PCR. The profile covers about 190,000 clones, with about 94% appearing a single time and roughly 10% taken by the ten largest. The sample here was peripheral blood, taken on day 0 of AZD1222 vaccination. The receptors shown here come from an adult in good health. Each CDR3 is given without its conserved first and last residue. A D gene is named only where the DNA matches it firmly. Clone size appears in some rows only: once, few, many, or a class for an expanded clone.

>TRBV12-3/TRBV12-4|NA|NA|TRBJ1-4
ASSLGEKLF
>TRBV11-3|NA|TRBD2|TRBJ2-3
ASSWGGADTQY
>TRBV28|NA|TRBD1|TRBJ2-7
ASSYRQGISYEQY
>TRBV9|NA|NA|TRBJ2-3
ASSVAGLSTDTQY
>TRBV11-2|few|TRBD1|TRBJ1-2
ASSRDRNYGYT
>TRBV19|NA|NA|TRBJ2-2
ASSLDFGELF
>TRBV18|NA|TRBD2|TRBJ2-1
ASSPLAGGLAGAEQF
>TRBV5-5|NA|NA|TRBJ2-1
ASSLEGPSLNEQF
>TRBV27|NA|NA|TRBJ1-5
ASSPVTGPYSNQPQH
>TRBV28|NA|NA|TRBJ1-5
ASTLGGFGQPQH
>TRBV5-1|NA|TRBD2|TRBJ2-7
ASRLAGAYEQY
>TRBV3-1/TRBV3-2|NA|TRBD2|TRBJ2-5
ASSPGTSGSPTEETQY
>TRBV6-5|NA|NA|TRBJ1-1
ASSYSLIGTEAF
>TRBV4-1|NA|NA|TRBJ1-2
ASSFDRESYT
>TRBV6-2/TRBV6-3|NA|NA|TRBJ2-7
ASSYEGYEQY
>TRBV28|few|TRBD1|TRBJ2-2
ASSLRRQGATGELF
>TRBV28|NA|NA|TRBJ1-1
ASSLITVAEAF
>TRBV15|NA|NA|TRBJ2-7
ATSRDPRGRAYEQY
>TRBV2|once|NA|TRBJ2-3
ASSEALALTDTQY
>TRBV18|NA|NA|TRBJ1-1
ASSPAGTEAF
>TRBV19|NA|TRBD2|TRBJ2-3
ASSISWDRETSGITDTQY
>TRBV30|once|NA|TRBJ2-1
AWKTSLYEQF
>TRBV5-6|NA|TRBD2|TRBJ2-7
ASSFPSGTTSYEQY
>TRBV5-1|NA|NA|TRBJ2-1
ASSFRPLDEQF
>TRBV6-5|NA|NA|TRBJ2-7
ASSYSTSYEQY
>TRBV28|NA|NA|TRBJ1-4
ASSFLRGGKEKLF
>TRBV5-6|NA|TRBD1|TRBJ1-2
ASSIGQDYGYT
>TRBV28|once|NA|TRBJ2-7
ASNQALGTNTYEQY
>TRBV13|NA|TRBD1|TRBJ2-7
ASSLERQGFGQY
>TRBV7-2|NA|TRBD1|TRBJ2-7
ASSLGGTASYEQY
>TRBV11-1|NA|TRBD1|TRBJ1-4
ASSSPGTATNEKLF
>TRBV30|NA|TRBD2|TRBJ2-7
AWDPGTSGSYEQY
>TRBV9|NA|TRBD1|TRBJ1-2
ASSPGTGNYGYT
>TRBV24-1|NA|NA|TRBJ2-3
ATSDPGGGGPSADTQY
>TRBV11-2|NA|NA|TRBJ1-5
ASSLQGSRQPQH
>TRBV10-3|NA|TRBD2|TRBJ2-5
AITQGLSETQY
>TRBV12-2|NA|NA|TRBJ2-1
ASRFRCGWSRREQF
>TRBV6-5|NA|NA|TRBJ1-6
ASSYFPGLNSPLH
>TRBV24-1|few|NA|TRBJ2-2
ATSDRGISGELF
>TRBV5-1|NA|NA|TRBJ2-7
ASSPTGGGTYEQY
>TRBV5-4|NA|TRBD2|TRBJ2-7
ASSLDPSGGSYEQY
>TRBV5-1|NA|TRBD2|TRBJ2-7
ASTSGLAYEQY
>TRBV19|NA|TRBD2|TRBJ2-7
ASSINSGLASSYEQY
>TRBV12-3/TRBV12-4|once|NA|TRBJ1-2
ASTRGDNYGYT
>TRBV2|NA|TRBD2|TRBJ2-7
ASRGGLAGTSSYEQY
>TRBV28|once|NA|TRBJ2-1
ASSPPDTYNEQF
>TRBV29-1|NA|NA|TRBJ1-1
SVSGTVNTEAF
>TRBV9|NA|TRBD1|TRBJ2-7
ASRQGVSYEQY
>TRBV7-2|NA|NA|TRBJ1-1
AAGGTNTEAF
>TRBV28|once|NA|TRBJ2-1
ASSFTPGQGGDEQF
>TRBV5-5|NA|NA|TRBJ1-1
AISYGLRGDTEAF
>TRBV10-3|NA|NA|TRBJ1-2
AISDTGVNGYT
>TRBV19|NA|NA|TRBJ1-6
ASSIDGSGLSPLH
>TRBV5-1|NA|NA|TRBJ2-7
ASSEGTVSSYEQY
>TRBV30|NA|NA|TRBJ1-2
AWSTDLSGYT
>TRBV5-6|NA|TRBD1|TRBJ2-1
ASSFADRDYNEQF
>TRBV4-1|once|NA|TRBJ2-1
ASSHRISSYNEQF
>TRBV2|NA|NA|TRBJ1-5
ASSPHRQPQH